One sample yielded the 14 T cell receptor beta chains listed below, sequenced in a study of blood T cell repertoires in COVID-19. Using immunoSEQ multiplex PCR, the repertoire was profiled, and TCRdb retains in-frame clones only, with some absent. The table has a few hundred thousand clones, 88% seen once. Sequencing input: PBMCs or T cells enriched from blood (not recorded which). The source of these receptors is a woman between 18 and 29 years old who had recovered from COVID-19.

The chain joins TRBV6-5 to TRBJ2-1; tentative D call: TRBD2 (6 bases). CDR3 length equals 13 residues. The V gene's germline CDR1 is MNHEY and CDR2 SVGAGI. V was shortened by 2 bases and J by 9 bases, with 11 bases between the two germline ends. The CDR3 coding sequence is TGTGCCAGCAGTTACGAAGGGGAGGTTGAGCAGTTCTTC. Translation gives CASSYEGEVEQFF.

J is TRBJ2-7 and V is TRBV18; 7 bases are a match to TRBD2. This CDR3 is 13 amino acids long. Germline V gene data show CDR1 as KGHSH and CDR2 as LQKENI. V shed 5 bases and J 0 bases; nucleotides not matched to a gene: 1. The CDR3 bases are TGTGCCAGCTCAAGGACTAGCTCCTACGAGCAGTACTTC. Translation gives CASSRTSSYEQYF.

The CDR3 sequence: CSVEDQGQPFWGLQTF. DNA of the CDR3: TGCAGCGTTGAAGACCAGGGCCAGCCTTTTTGGGGGCTACAGACCTTC. The V and J genes are TRBV29-1 and TRBJ1-2, with a tentative D call TRBD1 (6 bases). The ends were cut back, 0 bases at V and 14 bases at J, with 28 bases in the middle. The CDR3 has 16 residues. Germline CDR1 SQVTM, CDR2 ANQGSEA.

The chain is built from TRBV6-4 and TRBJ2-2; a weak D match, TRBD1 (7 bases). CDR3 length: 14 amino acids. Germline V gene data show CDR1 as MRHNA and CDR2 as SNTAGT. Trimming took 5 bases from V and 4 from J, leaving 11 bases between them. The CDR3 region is CASSQQGGTGELFF. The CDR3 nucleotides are TGTGCCAGCAGTCAGCAGGGGGGCACCGGGGAGCTGTTTTTT.

The CDR3 sequence is CASSSMYNMNTEAFF. CDR3 in DNA: TGTGCCAGCAGTAGTATGTATAACATGAACACTGAAGCTTTCTTT. This rearrangement joins TRBV6-5 to TRBJ1-1; D ambiguous. V shed 5 bases and J shed 0 bases, with 13 bases lying between them. The CDR3 totals 15 residues. Germline CDR1 and CDR2: MNHEY and SVGAGI.

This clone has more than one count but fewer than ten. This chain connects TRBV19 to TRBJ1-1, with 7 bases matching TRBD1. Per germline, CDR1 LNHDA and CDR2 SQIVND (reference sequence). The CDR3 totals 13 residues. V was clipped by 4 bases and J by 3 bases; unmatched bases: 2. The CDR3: CASSRDSYTEAFF. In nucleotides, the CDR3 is TGTGCCAGTAGTAGGGACAGCTACACTGAAGCTTTCTTT.

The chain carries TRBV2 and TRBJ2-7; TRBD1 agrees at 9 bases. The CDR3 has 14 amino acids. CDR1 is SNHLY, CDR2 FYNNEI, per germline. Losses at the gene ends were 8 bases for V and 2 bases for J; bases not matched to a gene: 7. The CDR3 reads CASGDRAIPYEQYF. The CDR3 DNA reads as TGTGCCAGCGGGGACAGGGCTATCCCCTACGAGCAGTACTTC.

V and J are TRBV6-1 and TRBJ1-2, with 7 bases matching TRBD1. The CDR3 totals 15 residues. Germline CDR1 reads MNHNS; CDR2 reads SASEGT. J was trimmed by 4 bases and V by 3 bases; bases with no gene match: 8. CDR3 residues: CASSDRTGALYGYTF. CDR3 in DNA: TGTGCCAGCAGTGATCGGACAGGTGCGCTCTATGGCTACACCTTC.

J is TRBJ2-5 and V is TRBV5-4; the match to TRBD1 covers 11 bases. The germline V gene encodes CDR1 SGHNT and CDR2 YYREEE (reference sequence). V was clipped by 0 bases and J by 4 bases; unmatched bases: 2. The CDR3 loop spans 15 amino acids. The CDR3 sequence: CASSLVGTGGETQYF. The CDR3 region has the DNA TGTGCCAGCAGCTTGGTAGGGACAGGGGGAGAGACCCAGTACTTC.

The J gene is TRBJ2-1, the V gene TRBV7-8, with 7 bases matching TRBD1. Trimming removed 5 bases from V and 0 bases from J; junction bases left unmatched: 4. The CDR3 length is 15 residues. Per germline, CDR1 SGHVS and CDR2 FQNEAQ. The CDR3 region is CASSVRGSSYNEQFF. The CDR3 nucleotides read TGTGCCAGCAGCGTCAGGGGGAGCTCCTACAATGAGCAGTTCTTC.

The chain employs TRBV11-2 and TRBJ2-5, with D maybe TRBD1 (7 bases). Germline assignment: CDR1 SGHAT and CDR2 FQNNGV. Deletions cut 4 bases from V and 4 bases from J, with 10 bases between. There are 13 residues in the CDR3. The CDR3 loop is CASSWRGRETQYF. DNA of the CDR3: TGTGCCAGCAGCTGGAGGGGGCGAGAGACCCAGTACTTC.

This CDR3 reads CASRGQGVGGTEAFF. Here the CDR3 DNA reads TGTGCCAGCAGGGGACAGGGGGTAGGGGGCACTGAAGCTTTCTTT. The chain combines TRBV6-6 with TRBJ1-1, with TRBD1 identical over 11 bases. CDR3 size: 15 residues. Germline assignment: CDR1 MNHNY and CDR2 SVGAGI (reference sequence). With V trimmed by 6 bases and J by 4 bases, 7 bases remained unmatched.

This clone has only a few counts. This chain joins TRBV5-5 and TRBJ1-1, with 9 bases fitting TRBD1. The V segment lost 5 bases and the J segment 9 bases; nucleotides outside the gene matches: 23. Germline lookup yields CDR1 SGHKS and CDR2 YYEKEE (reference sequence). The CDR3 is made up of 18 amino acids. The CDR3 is CASSWLPGQGMGRLKAFF. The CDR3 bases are TGTGCCAGCAGTTGGCTCCCGGGACAGGGCATGGGAAGATTGAAAGCTTTCTTT.

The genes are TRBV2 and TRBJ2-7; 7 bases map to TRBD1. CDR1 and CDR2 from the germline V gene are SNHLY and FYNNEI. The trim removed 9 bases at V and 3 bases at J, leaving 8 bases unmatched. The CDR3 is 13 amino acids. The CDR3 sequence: CASGQETFYEQYF. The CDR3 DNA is TGTGCCAGTGGACAGGAGACATTCTACGAGCAGTACTTC.